A selection of T cell receptor beta chains follows, all from one sample in a study of TIL therapy for anti-PD-1-resistant metastatic lung cancer. Clones were read by immunoSEQ multiplex PCR, and TCRdb kept only the in-frame ones, dropping some. In the table there are 60,000 or so clones, around 69% of which are singletons. Specimen: blood, collected at baseline. The receptor set was obtained from a person between 30 and 79 years old with non-small cell lung cancer. The CDR3 runs from the conserved cysteine through the conserved F or W. D genes are given only for firm matches. Rows give clone size only sometimes, using once, few, many, or a class for an expanded clone.

TRBJ1-3,15,-,-,TRBV6-5,TGTGCCAGCAGTTACTCGTTCGATTCCGGAAACACCATATATTTT,CASSYSFDSGNTIYF
TRBJ2-5,15,-,-,TRBV14,TGTGCCAGCAGCCTACGCGGACAGCTTCAAGAGACCCAGTACTTC,CASSLRGQLQETQYF
TRBJ1-3,14,-,-,TRBV11-2,TGTGCCAGCAGCCCCCGGGTTTCTGGAAACACCATATATTTT,CASSPRVSGNTIYF
TRBJ2-3,16,-,few,TRBV18,TGTGCCAGCTCACCATCGGGGCCTCCTAGCACAGATACGCAGTATTTT,CASSPSGPPSTDTQYF
TRBJ2-7,16,-,few,TRBV5-6,TGTGCCAGCAGCTTGGCCTGGGGACGGGCCTCCTACGAGCAGTACTTC,CASSLAWGRASYEQYF
TRBJ2-7,18,TRBD2,-,TRBV29-1,TGCAGCGTTGTAGCCGCCGAACCCACAGCGGGAGTTATATACGAGCAGTACTTC,CSVVAAEPTAGVIYEQYF
TRBJ2-7,12,-,-,TRBV2,TGTGCCAGCAGTGTCGCCACCTACGAGCAGTACTTC,CASSVATYEQYF
TRBJ2-3,15,-,once,TRBV5-1,TGCGCCAGCAGCTTGCGAGGACTGAGCACAGATACGCAGTATTTT,CASSLRGLSTDTQYF
TRBJ2-7,11,-,few,TRBV11-2,TGTGCCAGCAGCTTCGGGTGGGAGCAGTACTTC,CASSFGWEQYF
TRBJ1-1,13,-,few,TRBV11-3,TGTGCCAGCAGCTTAGACAGTCGGGCTGAAGCTTTCTTT,CASSLDSRAEAFF
TRBJ2-5,15,-,-,TRBV19,TGTGCCTCTAGCCTGGGGGGAGATGTCTTTGAGACCCAGTACTTC,CASSLGGDVFETQYF
TRBJ2-3,14,-,-,TRBV18,TGTGCCAGCTCACCAGGATCCCCGGGGGATACGCAGTATTTT,CASSPGSPGDTQYF
TRBJ2-3,14,-,-,TRBV6-1,TGTGCCAGCAGTTTTCCAGGGGGCACAGATACGCAGTATTTT,CASSFPGGTDTQYF
TRBJ1-3,14,-,-,TRBV5-4,TGTGCCAGCAGCTCACAGAGCTCTGGAAACACCATATATTTT,CASSSQSSGNTIYF
TRBJ2-5,13,TRBD1,-,TRBV5-1,TGCGCCAGCAGCCCGCAGGGGGAAGAGACCCAGTACTTC,CASSPQGEETQYF
TRBJ2-1,15,-,-,TRBV5-1,TGCGCCAGCAGCCCGGAACCGGGGCAATACAATGAGCAGTTCTTC,CASSPEPGQYNEQFF
TRBJ1-5,14,-,few,TRBV6-1,TGTGCCAGCAGGGGGATTATGGGCAATCAGCCCCAGCATTTT,CASRGIMGNQPQHF
TRBJ2-3,16,TRBD2,-,TRBV4-2,TGTGCCAGCAGCCAAGGGACTAGCGGGGGCTTTGATACGCAGTATTTT,CASSQGTSGGFDTQYF
TRBJ1-2,13,-,once,TRBV10-3,TGTGCCATCAGTGAGTACAGGGTCGATGGCTACACCTTC,CAISEYRVDGYTF
TRBJ2-7,13,-,-,TRBV7-8,TGTGCCAGCAGCTTAGATAGGATCTACGAGCAGTACTTC,CASSLDRIYEQYF
TRBJ1-5,12,-,once,TRBV6-1,TGTGCCAGCAGGGGCCCTAATCAGCCCCAGCATTTT,CASRGPNQPQHF
TRBJ1-4,16,-,-,TRBV5-1,TGCGCCAGCAGCTTGGATGGAGGAACTACTAATGAAAAACTGTTTTTT,CASSLDGGTTNEKLFF
TRBJ2-7,14,TRBD1,-,TRBV28,TGTGCCAGCAGGGCCTGGACAGGGACCTACGAGCAGTACTTC,CASRAWTGTYEQYF
TRBJ1-4,15,TRBD1,-,TRBV5-1,TGCGCCAGCAGCAGACAGGGCGGAACTAATGAAAAACTGTTTTTT,CASSRQGGTNEKLFF
TRBJ1-3,15,TRBD1,few,TRBV9,TGTGCCAGCAGCGCGATGACAGGGGCAGTAGACACCATATATTTT,CASSAMTGAVDTIYF
TRBJ2-7,18,TRBD2,once,TRBV5-1,TGCGCCAGCAGCTTAAGGACTAGCGGGAGCGGCTTTCACTACGAGCAGTACTTC,CASSLRTSGSGFHYEQYF